The 3 T cell receptor beta chains in this list originate from one sample, sequenced in a study of immune cell composition in non-small cell lung cancer. Normal lung sampling was at least 3 cm from the tumour, as distant as possible. Assay used: immunoSEQ multiplex PCR; TCRdb lists only in-frame clones, some missing. Here the sample spans some 3,300 clones, around 80% being singletons. Sequenced sample: non-adjacent lung tissue. These receptors all come from a human donor with non-small cell lung cancer.

Concerning this clone: A read error may produce the germline difference seen at one junction end. This rearrangement joins TRBV5-3 to TRBJ1-1; D remains ambiguous. Being an ORF, TRBV5-3 has a function that is uncertain. The length of the CDR3 is 14 residues. The CDR3 loop reads CASSLSALNTEAFF. The CDR3 DNA sequence: TGTGCCAGCAGCTTGAGCGCGCTTAACACTGAAGCTTTCTTT.

The chain has TRBV9 and TRBJ2-3; 7 bases fit TRBD1. Per the germline V gene, CDR1 is SGDLS and CDR2 is YYNGEE. J gave up 0 bases and V 4 bases, and 8 bases lay outside the gene matches. The CDR3 has 16 amino acids. CDR3 amino acids: CASSPRQGRSTDTQYF. CDR3 DNA: TGTGCCAGCAGCCCGAGACAGGGTAGAAGCACAGATACGCAGTATTTT.

The chain uses TRBV7-2 and TRBJ2-7; 12 bases are shared with TRBD2. The CDR3 length is 15 residues. Germline V gene data show CDR1 as SGHTA and CDR2 as FQGNSA. The J segment lost 3 bases and the V segment lost 6 bases, leaving 6 bases of the junction unmatched. The CDR3 sequence is CASSFLAGGNYEQYF. In DNA form, the CDR3 reads TGTGCCAGCAGTTTCCTAGCGGGAGGGAACTACGAGCAGTACTTC.